This T cell receptor (beta chain) comes out of a study of blood T cell repertoires in COVID-19. Across the study: The samples span acute and convalescent COVID-19 from the United States, Italy and Spain.

TCRdb keeps only in-frame clones here, not all; method: immunoSEQ multiplex PCR. Found here are under 55,000 clones, around 79% of them singletons; the top ten hold under 30%. CDR1 and CDR2 (germline): MDHEN, SYDVKM. The CDR3 is 15 amino acids. Germline trimming cut 3 bases from V and 7 bases from J; bases unmatched to any gene: 11. The TCR sequence derives from a man in his 70s with acute or convalescent COVID-19. The chain has TRBV28 and TRBJ2-7, with 8 positions matching TRBD2. Sample: peripheral blood. The CDR3 DNA is TGTGCCAGCAGTTTTTACGGCGGGGGGACCGGTGAGCAGTACTTC. It specifies CASSFYGGGTGEQYF.